This note documents a single TCR beta chain sequence. There is no known antigen for this receptor. Qualities for individual bases were not recorded, and no much larger clone is one base off. The germline V gene provides CDR1 WSHSY and CDR2 SAAADI. There are 13 amino acids in the CDR3, from cysteine to phenylalanine inclusive. Of all the DNA, just the CDR3 is kept, 39 bases in frame from base 1. Trimmed from V: 7 bases; trimmed from J: 7 bases; junction bases lacking a gene match: 6. TCRbeta CDR3 regions were amplified from genomic DNA using the immunoSEQ Assay, a bias-controlled multiplex PCR. Per the original workflow: Nucleated cell counts per sample were estimated from amplification of reference gene primers within the assay. To quantify the absolute abundance of each unique TCRbeta CDR3 rearrangement, sequence reads were collapsed and filtered. Productive Simpson clonality was computed per sample as the square root of Simpson's diversity index over productive rearrangements. Not all clones reach the TCRdb copy of this immuneACCESS table, which keeps in-frame sequences only. Checked studies attribute under half of the gap to unresolved V genes and leave the rest unexplained. V, J and clone size are taken as reported in that table, and D and trimming were inferred from the DNA itself. A total of nearly 60,000 clones appear in this sample, more than 75% of them only once. The ten largest clones take up roughly 5.1% of the sample.

The data originate from a study of blood T cell repertoires in COVID-19 (dated by TCRdb to 2020 to 2022). Broadly, across the study: Collaborator samples came from the United States, Italy and Spain and covered acute and convalescent phases of COVID-19. The material from the prospective study consisted of cDNA or gDNA derived from T cells, B-cell-depleted T cells, or PBMCs. Deeply sampled blood TCRbeta repertoires from subjects exposed to, actively infected with, or recovered from COVID-19 were included in the dataset. The repertoires were released in a freely available public database intended as a resource for research on the immune response to SARS-CoV-2. Samples came from the ongoing ImmuneRACE study (first 160 participants) plus 1,254 subjects from 6 global collaborators. Sample metadata almost always included a de-identified subject ID, COVID-19 status, age in years and sex. Where HLA class I and class II types were available, the types were taken from metadata supplied by the sample provider, not from assay-based typing.

Whole blood was collected in K2EDTA tubes by collaborating institutions according to the institutions' own protocols. For TCRbeta analysis, collaborators shipped samples as frozen whole blood, isolated PBMCs, or DNA extracted from either of those sample types. The research as a whole found: The quantity of clinical and demographic metadata differed by source and by participant and was supplied without curation.

The sequence derives from a man aged 40-50 years with active COVID-19. The chain is assembled from TRBV10-2 and TRBJ1-4, and TRBD1 aligns with 7 junction nucleotides. The sample taken for sequencing was peripheral blood. The DNA sequence is given as TGCGCCAGCAACAGGGGAGAGGGTGAAAAACTGTTTTTT. It specifies CASNRGEGEKLFF.